The rows below give T cell receptor beta chains drawn from one sample of a study of cytomegalovirus exposure and HLA in healthy donors. The data were produced by immunoSEQ multiplex PCR, yet TCRdb's version contains in-frame clones alone and is incomplete. Counted here are 150,000 to 200,000 clones, about 85% occurring once; the ten biggest clones make up around 2.1%. The sequenced sample consisted of PBMCs. These receptor sequences come from a man aged 18 to 29 in good health and CMV-seropositive. Each CDR3 is given with its conserved first and last residue. A D gene is named only where the DNA matches it firmly. The size entry is marked missing in some rows and otherwise reads once, few, many or a size class.

CDR3: CASSVDPGQGVYYGYTF
DNA: TGTGCCAGCAGCGTAGACCCGGGACAGGGGGTTTACTATGGCTACACCTTC
D: TRBD1
V: TRBV9
size: .
J: TRBJ1-2

CDR3: CASSLGGGPDEQYF
DNA: TGTGCCAGCAGCTTAGGGGGGGGGCCTGACGAGCAGTACTTC
D: .
V: TRBV7-6
size: .
J: TRBJ2-7

CDR3: CASSLSGGVLYEQYF
DNA: TGTGCCAGCAGCTTAAGTGGAGGGGTACTCTACGAGCAGTACTTC
D: .
V: TRBV7-3
size: .
J: TRBJ2-7

CDR3: CASSYAGGSSYEQYF
DNA: TGTGCCAGCAGTTACGCGGGGGGGAGCTCCTACGAGCAGTACTTC
D: TRBD2
V: TRBV6-5
size: few
J: TRBJ2-7

CDR3: CASSLAGGGGQETQYF
DNA: TGTGCCAGCAGCTTAGCTGGGGGGGGCGGGCAAGAGACCCAGTACTTC
D: .
V: TRBV7-8
size: .
J: TRBJ2-5

CDR3: CASSQDWGLGAGYTF
DNA: TGCGCCAGCAGCCAAGATTGGGGCCTCGGAGCTGGCTACACCTTC
D: .
V: TRBV4-3
size: .
J: TRBJ1-2

CDR3: CASSPRFEFLYEQYF
DNA: TGTGCCAGCAGCCCCCGGTTCGAGTTTTTGTACGAGCAGTACTTC
D: .
V: TRBV9
size: .
J: TRBJ2-7

CDR3: CASTPDRGQDEQYF
DNA: TGTGCCAGCACCCCGGACAGGGGACAGGACGAGCAGTACTTC
D: TRBD1
V: TRBV28
size: .
J: TRBJ2-7

CDR3: CASSLGGQGNTEAFF
DNA: TGTGCCAGTAGTCTCGGTGGACAGGGGAACACTGAAGCTTTCTTT
D: TRBD1
V: TRBV19
size: .
J: TRBJ1-1

CDR3: CARPGRISGGLPILEYF
DNA: TGTGCCAGGCCCGGGAGGATTAGCGGGGGCCTACCGATCTTGGAGTATTTT
D: .
V: TRBV7-5
size: .
J: TRBJ2-3

CDR3: CASSQEERGAYNEQFF
DNA: TGCGCCAGCAGCCAAGAGGAGCGGGGGGCTTACAATGAGCAGTTCTTC
D: TRBD2
V: TRBV4-3
size: .
J: TRBJ2-1

CDR3: CATSSDLGLSNQPQHF
DNA: TGTGCCACCAGCTCAGATCTCGGGTTGAGCAATCAGCCCCAGCATTTT
D: .
V: TRBV15
size: .
J: TRBJ1-5

CDR3: CASSGDRWANVLTF
DNA: TGTGCCAGCAGTGGAGACAGGTGGGCCAACGTCCTGACTTTC
D: .
V: TRBV6-1
size: .
J: TRBJ2-6

CDR3: CASKQTGELFF
DNA: TGTGCCAGCAAACAGACCGGGGAGCTGTTTTTT
D: .
V: TRBV25-1
size: .
J: TRBJ2-2

CDR3: CASRRTGETEAFF
DNA: TGTGCCAGTCGGAGAACAGGGGAAACTGAAGCTTTCTTT
D: TRBD1
V: TRBV27
size: .
J: TRBJ1-1

CDR3: CASSQGLLGSYNSPLHF
DNA: TGCGCCAGCAGCCAAGGGCTGCTTGGCTCCTATAATTCACCCCTCCACTTT
D: .
V: TRBV4-3
size: .
J: TRBJ1-6

CDR3: CATSRNGRGWTEAFF
DNA: TGTGCCACCAGCAGAAATGGCCGGGGGTGGACTGAAGCTTTCTTT
D: .
V: TRBV15
size: .
J: TRBJ1-1

CDR3: CASSEYSDRAHNEQFF
DNA: TGTGCCAGCAGTGAATATTCCGACAGGGCCCACAATGAGCAGTTCTTC
D: TRBD1
V: TRBV25-1
size: .
J: TRBJ2-1

CDR3: CASSPDRASYEQYF
DNA: TGTGCCAGCAGCCCTGACAGGGCCTCCTACGAGCAGTACTTC
D: TRBD1
V: TRBV6-5
size: .
J: TRBJ2-7

CDR3: CASSFLRVRVWAQVGEQFF
DNA: TGTGCCAGCAGTTTCCTCCGGGTCAGGGTGTGGGCCCAAGTCGGCGAGCAGTTCTTC
D: .
V: TRBV21-1
size: .
J: TRBJ2-1

CDR3: CASSLQAGGPLNEQFF
DNA: TGTGCCAGCAGCTTACAAGCGGGGGGGCCCCTCAATGAGCAGTTCTTC
D: TRBD2
V: TRBV11-2
size: .
J: TRBJ2-1

CDR3: CSSSSLQGPITYLNYGYTF
DNA: TGTTCCAGCAGCTCGCTACAGGGCCCTATTACTTACTTAAACTATGGCTACACCTTC
D: .
V: TRBV7-9
size: .
J: TRBJ1-2

CDR3: CASSPPIAGWSGELFF
DNA: TGTGCCAGCTCACCACCGATAGCAGGGTGGTCCGGGGAGCTGTTTTTT
D: .
V: TRBV18
size: .
J: TRBJ2-2

CDR3: CASSQEVATDTQYF
DNA: TGCGCCAGCAGCCAAGAAGTGGCCACAGATACGCAGTATTTT
D: .
V: TRBV4-3
size: .
J: TRBJ2-3

CDR3: CASSGRTGGNTEAFF
DNA: TGCGCCAGCAGCGGACGGACAGGGGGCAACACTGAAGCTTTCTTT
D: TRBD1
V: TRBV4-3
size: .
J: TRBJ1-1

CDR3: CASSLGQPATNEKLFF
DNA: TGTGCCAGCAGCTTAGGACAGCCCGCAACTAATGAAAAACTGTTTTTT
D: .
V: TRBV7-9
size: .
J: TRBJ1-4